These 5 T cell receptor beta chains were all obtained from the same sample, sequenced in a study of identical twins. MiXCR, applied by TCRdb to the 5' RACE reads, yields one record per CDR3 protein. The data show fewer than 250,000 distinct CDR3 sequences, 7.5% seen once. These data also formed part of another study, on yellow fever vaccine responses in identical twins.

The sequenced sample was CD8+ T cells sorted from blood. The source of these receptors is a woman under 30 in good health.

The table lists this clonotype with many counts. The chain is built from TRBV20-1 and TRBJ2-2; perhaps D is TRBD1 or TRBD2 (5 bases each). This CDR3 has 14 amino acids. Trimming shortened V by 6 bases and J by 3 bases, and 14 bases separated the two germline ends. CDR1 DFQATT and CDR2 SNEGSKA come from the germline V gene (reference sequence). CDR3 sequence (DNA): TGCAGTGCCCGGGAACAGGAGTACACCGGGGAGCTGTTTTTT. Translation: CSAREQEYTGELFF.

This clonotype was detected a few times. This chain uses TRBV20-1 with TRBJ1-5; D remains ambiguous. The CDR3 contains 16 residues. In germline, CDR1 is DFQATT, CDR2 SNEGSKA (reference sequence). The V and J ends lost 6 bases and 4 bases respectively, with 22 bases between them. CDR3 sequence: CSAIRPFGRINQPQHF. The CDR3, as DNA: TGCAGTGCCATCCGCCCATTTGGCAGAATAAATCAGCCCCAGCATTTT.

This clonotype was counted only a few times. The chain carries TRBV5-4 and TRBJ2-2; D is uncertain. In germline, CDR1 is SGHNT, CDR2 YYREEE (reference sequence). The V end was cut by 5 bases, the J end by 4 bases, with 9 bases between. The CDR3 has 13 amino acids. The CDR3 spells CASRNPLTGELFF. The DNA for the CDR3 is TGTGCCAGCAGGAACCCGCTCACCGGGGAGCTGTTTTTT.

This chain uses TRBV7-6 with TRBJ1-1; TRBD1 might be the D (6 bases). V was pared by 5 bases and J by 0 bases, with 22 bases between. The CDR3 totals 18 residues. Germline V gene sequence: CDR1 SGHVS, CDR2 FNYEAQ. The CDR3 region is CASSPEHRAGALNTEAFF. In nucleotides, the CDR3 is TGTGCCAGCAGCCCCGAGCATCGGGCAGGGGCATTGAACACTGAAGCTTTCTTT.

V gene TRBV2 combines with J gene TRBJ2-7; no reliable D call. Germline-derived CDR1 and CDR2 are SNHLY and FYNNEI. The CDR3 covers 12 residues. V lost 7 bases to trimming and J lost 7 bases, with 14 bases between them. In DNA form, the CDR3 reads TGTGCCAGCATTGGGGTCTGGCGAGAGCAGTACTTC. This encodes CASIGVWREQYF.